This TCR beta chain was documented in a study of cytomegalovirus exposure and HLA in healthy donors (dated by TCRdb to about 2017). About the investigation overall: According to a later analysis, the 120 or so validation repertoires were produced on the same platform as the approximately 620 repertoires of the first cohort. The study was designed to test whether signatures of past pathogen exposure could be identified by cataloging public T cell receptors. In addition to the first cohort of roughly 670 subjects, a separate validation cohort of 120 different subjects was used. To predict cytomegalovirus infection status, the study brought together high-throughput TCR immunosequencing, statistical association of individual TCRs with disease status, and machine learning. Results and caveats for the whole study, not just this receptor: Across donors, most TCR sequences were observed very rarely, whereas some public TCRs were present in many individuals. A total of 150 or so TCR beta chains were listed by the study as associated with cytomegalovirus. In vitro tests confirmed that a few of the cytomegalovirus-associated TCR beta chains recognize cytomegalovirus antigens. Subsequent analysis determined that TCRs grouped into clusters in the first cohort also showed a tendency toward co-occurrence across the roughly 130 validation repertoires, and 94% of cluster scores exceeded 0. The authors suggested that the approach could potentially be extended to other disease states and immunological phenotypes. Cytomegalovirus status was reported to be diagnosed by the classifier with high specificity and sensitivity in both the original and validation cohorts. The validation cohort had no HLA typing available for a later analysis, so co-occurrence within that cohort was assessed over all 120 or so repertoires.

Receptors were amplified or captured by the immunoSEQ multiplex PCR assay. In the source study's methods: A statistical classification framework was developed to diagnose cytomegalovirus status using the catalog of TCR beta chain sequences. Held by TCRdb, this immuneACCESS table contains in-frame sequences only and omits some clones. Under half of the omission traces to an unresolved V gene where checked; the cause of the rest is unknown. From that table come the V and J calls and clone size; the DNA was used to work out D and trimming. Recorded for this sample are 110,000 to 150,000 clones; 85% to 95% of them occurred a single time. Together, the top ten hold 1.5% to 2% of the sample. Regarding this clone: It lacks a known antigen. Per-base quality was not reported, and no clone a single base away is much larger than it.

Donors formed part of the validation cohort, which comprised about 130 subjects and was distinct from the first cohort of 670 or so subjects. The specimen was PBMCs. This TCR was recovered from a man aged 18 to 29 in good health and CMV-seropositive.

The nucleotide sequence reads as follows: TGCGCCAGCAGCAAGGGGACTAGCGGGAAGACAGATACGCAGTATTTT. This codes for CASSKGTSGKTDTQYF. The chain links TRBV5-1 with TRBJ2-3; 13 of the junction bases match TRBD2. Trimming takes 4 bases off V and 3 bases off J; junction bases not matched to a gene: 5. The germline V gene sets CDR1 to SGHRS and CDR2 to YFSETQ. The CDR3 goes from the cysteine to the phenylalanine over 16 residues. Only CDR3 DNA is held: 48 bases, read in frame from base 1.